These 14 T cell receptor beta chains share one sample of origin, sequenced in a study of neoadjuvant anti-PD-1 for oral cavity cancer. Method: immunoSEQ multiplex PCR; TCRdb's copy keeps in-frame clones and lacks some. The table includes about 15,000 clones, approximately 75% detected once. The sequencing here drew on PBMCs, taken before nivolumab (anti-PD-1) treatment. The source is a person between 40 and 85 years old with oral cavity squamous cell carcinoma.

The chain links TRBV19 to TRBJ2-1; 10 bases map to TRBD1. The CDR3 runs 15 residues. With 4 bases clipped from V and 7 bases from J, the junction kept 7 bases outside the gene matches. Germline V CDR1 and CDR2: LNHDA, SQIVND (reference sequence). DNA of the CDR3: TGTGCCAGTAGTAAGACAGGGGGCGCGGGTAATGAGCAGTTCTTC. Residues: CASSKTGGAGNEQFF.

CDR3: CASSQVGGGQPQHF. CDR3 DNA: TGCGCCAGCAGCCAAGTTGGGGGGGGTCAGCCCCAGCATTTT. This chain uses TRBV4-1 with TRBJ1-5, with a weak D call TRBD1 (5 bases). The CDR3 covers 14 residues. Germline V lookup: CDR1 MGHRA, CDR2 YSYEKL. Trimming pared 1 base from V and 6 bases from J, leaving 10 bases between.

A single count supports this clone. This chain links TRBV4-1 with TRBJ1-2; 10 bases line up with TRBD1. The germline CDR1 and CDR2 sequences are MGHRA and YSYEKL. This CDR3 spans 16 amino acids. Germline trimming cut 2 bases from V and 5 bases from J; bases unmatched to any gene: 8. CDR3 in DNA: TGCGCCAGCAGCCAAAACCCGGGACAGGGGTCTTATGGCTACACCTTC. This sequence encodes CASSQNPGQGSYGYTF.

This clone was found once. The rearrangement links TRBV10-1 to TRBJ2-3; 9 positions match TRBD1. Germline trimming cut 3 bases from V and 6 bases from J; bases unmatched to any gene: 7. The CDR3 covers 15 residues. CDR1 WNHNN and CDR2 SYGVQD come from the germline V gene (reference sequence). The CDR3 DNA sequence: TGCGCCAGCAGTGAACCGGGACAGGGTATGGATACGCAGTATTTT. This codes for CASSEPGQGMDTQYF.

This chain connects TRBV6-1 to TRBJ2-7, with D perhaps assigned TRBD1 or TRBD2 (5 bases each). Trimming removed 6 bases at V and 2 bases at J, with 17 bases between. CDR3 size: 15 residues. Germline CDR1 MNHNS, CDR2 SASEGT. The CDR3 loop reads CASRDGPRGTYEQYF. CDR3 DNA sequence: TGTGCCAGCAGGGACGGGCCCCGGGGCACCTACGAGCAGTACTTC.

This clone was seen more than once but under ten times. The V and J genes are TRBV19 and TRBJ2-1, with 7 positions matching TRBD1. The germline V gene encodes CDR1 LNHDA and CDR2 SQIVND (reference sequence). Trimming removed 6 bases from V and 7 bases from J; junction bases left unmatched: 6. This CDR3 spans 13 amino acids. The chain's CDR3 is CASSTWTGNEQFF. CDR3 coding DNA: TGTGCCAGTAGCACCTGGACAGGAAATGAGCAGTTCTTC.

This clone has a handful of counts. This chain connects TRBV5-8 to TRBJ1-2; no reliable D call. The CDR3 is 16 residues long. From germline, CDR1 is SGHTS and CDR2 YDEGEE. Trimming stripped 2 bases from V and 2 bases from J, with 16 bases between. The CDR3 sequence: CASSFRATISNYGYTF. CDR3 in DNA: TGTGCCAGCAGCTTCCGGGCCACTATAAGCAACTATGGCTACACCTTC.

This chain links TRBV19 with TRBJ2-3; maybe TRBD2 (5 bases). This CDR3 contains 15 residues. Germline CDR1 LNHDA, CDR2 SQIVND (reference sequence). The V gene lost 1 base and the J gene lost 1 base, with 9 bases spanning the gap. The CDR3 loop is CASSIAAGGTDTQYF. DNA for the CDR3: TGTGCCAGTAGTATAGCGGCCGGGGGCACAGATACGCAGTATTTT.

This chain links TRBV30 with TRBJ2-5; unclear D gene. V was cut by 3 bases and J by 5 bases, with 13 bases left in between. CDR3 length: 13 amino acids. Germline CDR1 is GTSNPN and CDR2 is SVGIG (reference sequence). The CDR3 is CAWRKRPGETQYF. In nucleotides, the CDR3 is TGTGCCTGGAGAAAGAGGCCGGGCGAGACCCAGTACTTC.

V is TRBV30 and J is TRBJ2-1; D perhaps matches TRBD2 (5 bases). The ends were cut back, 4 bases at V and 3 bases at J, with 10 bases in the middle. The germline V gene has CDR1 GTSNPN and CDR2 SVGIG (reference sequence). The CDR3 spans 13 residues. In DNA form, the CDR3 reads TGTGCCTGGAATCGGGGATACTACAATGAGCAGTTCTTC. It is translated as CAWNRGYYNEQFF.

This clone was seen a single time. The genes are TRBV5-8 and TRBJ1-2; D possibly corresponds to TRBD1 (6 bases). The germline gives CDR1 SGHTS, CDR2 YDEGEE. CDR3 size: 14 residues. The V end lost 5 bases, the J end lost 8 bases, and 19 bases lay between the germline ends. The CDR3 DNA reads TGTGCCAGCAGACGACAGGCCGGGGGAGGCGGCTACACCTTC. Translation gives CASRRQAGGGGYTF.

This clone has just a few counts. For the CDR3, the DNA is TGCGCCAGCAGCTACGGGACAGCCCAAGAGACCCAGTACTTC. Translated, it gives CASSYGTAQETQYF. The J gene is TRBJ2-5, the V gene TRBV5-1; 7 nucleotides match TRBD1. The CDR3 loop spans 14 amino acids. J gave up 1 base and V 3 bases, and 3 bases lay outside the gene matches. The germline V gene has CDR1 SGHRS and CDR2 YFSETQ.

V and J are TRBV6-4 and TRBJ2-1, with D unresolved. This CDR3 contains 11 residues. Trimming removed 0 bases at V and 8 bases at J, with 2 bases between. CDR1 and CDR2 from the germline V gene are MRHNA and SNTAGT. CDR3: CASSDSHEQFF. CDR3 DNA sequence: TGTGCCAGCAGTGACTCCCATGAGCAGTTCTTC.

This chain links TRBV2 with TRBJ2-1; D is possibly TRBD2 (5 bases). CDR1 and CDR2 from the germline V gene are SNHLY and FYNNEI. This CDR3 is built from 11 residues. The CDR3 reads CATERRDEQFF. The DNA for the CDR3 is TGTGCGACGGAGCGGCGGGATGAGCAGTTCTTC.